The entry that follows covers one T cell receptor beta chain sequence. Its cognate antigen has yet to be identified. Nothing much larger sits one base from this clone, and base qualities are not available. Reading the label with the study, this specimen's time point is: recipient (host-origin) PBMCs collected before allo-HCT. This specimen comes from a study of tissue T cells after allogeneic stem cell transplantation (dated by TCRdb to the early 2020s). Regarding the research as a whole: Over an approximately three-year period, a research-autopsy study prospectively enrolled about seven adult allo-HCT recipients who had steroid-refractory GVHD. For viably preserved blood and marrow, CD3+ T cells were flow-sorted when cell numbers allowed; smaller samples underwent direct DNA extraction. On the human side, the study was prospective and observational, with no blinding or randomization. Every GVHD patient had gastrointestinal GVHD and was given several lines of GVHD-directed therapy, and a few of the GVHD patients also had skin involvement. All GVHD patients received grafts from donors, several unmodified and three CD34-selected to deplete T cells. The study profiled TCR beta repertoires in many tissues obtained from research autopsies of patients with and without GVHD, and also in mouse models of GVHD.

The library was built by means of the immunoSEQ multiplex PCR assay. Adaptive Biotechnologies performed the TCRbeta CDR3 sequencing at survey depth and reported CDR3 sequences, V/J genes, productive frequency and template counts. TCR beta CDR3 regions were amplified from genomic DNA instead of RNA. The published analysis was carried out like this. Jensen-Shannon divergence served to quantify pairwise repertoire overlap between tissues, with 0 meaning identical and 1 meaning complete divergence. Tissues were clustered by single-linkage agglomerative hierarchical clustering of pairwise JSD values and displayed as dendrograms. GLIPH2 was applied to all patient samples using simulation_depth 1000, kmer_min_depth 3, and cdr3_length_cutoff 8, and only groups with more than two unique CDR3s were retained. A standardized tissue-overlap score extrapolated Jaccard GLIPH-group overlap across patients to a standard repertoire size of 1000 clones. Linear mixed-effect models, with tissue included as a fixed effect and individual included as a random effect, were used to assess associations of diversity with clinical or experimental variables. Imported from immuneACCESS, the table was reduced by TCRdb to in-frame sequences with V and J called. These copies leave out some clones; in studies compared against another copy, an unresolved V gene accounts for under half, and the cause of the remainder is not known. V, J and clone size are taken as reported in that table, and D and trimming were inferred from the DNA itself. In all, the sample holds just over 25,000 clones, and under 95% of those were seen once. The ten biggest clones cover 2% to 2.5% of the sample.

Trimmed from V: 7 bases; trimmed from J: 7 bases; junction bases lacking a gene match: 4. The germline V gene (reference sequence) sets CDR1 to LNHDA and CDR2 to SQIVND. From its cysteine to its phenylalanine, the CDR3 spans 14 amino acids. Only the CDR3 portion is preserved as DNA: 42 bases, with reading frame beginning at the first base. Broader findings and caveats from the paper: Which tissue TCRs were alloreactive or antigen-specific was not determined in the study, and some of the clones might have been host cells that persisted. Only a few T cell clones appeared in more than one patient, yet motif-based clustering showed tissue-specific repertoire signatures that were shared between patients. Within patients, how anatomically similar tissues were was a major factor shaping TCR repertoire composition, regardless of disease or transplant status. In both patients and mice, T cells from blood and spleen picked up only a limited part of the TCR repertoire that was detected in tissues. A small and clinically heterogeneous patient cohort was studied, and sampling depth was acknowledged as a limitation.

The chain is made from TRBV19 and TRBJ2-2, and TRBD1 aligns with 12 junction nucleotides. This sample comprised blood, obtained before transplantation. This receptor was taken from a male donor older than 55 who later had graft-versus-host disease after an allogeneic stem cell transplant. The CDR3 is CASMGQGAIGELFF. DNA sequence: TGTGCCAGTATGGGACAGGGGGCGATCGGGGAGCTGTTTTTT.